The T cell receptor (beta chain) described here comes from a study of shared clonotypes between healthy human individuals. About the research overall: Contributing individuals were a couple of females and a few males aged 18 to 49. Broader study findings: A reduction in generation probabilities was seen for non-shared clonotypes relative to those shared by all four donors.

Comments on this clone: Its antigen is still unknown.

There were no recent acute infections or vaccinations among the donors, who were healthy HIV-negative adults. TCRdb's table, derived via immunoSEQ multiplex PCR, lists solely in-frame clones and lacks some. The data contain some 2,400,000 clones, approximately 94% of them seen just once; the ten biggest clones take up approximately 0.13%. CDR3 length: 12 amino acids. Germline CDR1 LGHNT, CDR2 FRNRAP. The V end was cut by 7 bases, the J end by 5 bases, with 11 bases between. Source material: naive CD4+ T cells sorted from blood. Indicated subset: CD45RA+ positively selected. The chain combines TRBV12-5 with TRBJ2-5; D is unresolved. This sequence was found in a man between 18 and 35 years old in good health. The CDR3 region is CASVRDTETQYF. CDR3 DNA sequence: TGTGCTAGTGTCCGCGATACGGAGACCCAGTACTTC.